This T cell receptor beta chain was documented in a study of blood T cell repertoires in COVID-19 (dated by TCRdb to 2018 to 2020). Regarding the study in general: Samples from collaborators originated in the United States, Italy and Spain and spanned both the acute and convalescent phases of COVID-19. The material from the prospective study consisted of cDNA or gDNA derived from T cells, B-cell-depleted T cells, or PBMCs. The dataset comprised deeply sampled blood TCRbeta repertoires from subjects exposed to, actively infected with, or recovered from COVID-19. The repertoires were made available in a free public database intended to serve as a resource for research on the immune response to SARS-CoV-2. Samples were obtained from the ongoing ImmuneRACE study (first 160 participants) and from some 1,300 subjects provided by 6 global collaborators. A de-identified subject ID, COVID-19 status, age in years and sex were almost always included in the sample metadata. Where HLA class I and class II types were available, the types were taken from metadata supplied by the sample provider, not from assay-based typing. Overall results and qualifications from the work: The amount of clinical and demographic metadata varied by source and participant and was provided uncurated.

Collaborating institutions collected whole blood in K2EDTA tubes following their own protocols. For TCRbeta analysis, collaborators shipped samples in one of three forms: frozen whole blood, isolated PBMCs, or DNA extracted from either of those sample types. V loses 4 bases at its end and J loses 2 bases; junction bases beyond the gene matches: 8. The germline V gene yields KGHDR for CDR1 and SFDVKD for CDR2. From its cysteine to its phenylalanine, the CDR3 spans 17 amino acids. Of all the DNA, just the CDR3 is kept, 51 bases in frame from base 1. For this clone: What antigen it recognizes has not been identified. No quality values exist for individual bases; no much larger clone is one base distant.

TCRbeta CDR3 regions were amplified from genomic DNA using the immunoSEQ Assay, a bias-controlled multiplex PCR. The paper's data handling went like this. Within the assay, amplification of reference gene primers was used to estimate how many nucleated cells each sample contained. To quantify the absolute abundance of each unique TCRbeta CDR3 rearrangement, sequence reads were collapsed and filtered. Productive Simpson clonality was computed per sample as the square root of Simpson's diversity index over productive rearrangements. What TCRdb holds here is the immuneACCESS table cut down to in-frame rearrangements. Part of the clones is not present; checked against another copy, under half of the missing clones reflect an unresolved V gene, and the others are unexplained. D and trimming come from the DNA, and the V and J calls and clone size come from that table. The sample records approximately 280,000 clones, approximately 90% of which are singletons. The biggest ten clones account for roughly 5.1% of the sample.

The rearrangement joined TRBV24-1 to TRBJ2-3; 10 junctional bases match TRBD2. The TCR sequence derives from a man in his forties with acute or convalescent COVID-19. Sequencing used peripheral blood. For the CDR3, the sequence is CATSDVGTSGVTDTQYF. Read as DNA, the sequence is TGTGCCACCAGTGACGTGGGTACTAGCGGGGTCACAGATACGCAGTATTTT.